Below, 22 T cell receptor beta chains from the same sample are listed, as sequenced in a study of T cell responses to AZD1222 COVID-19 vaccine. Assay used: immunoSEQ multiplex PCR; TCRdb lists only in-frame clones, some missing. This sample has fewer than 200,000 clones, with around 92% found just once. The sequenced sample was peripheral blood, obtained on day 0 of AZD1222 vaccination. These receptors were obtained from an adult in good health.

The chain uses TRBV11-2 and TRBJ2-3; 7 bases align to TRBD2. The V gene end was trimmed by 4 bases and the J gene end by 5 bases; junction bases not matched to a gene: 12. CDR3 length equals 16 residues. Germline CDR1 is SGHAT and CDR2 is FQNNGV. CDR3 protein: CASSSLAGVSIDTQYF. In DNA, the CDR3 is TGTGCCAGCAGCTCTCTCGCGGGGGTTTCGATAGATACGCAGTATTTT.

The rearrangement uses TRBV4-1 and TRBJ1-2, with 7 bases that match TRBD1. CDR1 and CDR2 (germline): MGHRA, YSYEKL. The CDR3 length is 15 residues. Losses at the gene ends were 0 bases for V and 4 bases for J; bases not matched to a gene: 5. The chain's CDR3 is CASSQEGTVSYGYTF. The CDR3 DNA follows: TGCGCCAGCAGCCAAGAAGGGACAGTTTCCTATGGCTACACCTTC.

The V and J genes are TRBV3-1 (or the pseudogene TRBV3-2) and TRBJ1-2; 10 bases are shared with TRBD1. Germline V lookup: CDR1 LGHDT, CDR2 YNNKEL (reference sequence). The length of the CDR3 is 16 residues. V lost 5 bases and J lost 3; bases outside the gene matches: 9. CDR3 sequence: CASSTRDRGFHYGYTF. DNA of the CDR3: TGTGCCAGCAGCACCCGGGACAGGGGATTTCACTATGGCTACACCTTC.

The V gene is TRBV28, the J gene TRBJ1-4; TRBD1 aligns across 7 bases. The CDR3 runs to 15 residues. CDR1 MDHEN and CDR2 SYDVKM come from the germline V gene. The J segment lost 4 bases and the V segment lost 5 bases, leaving 7 bases of the junction unmatched. The CDR3 bases are TGTGCCAGCAGTCTGGGAGGGACAGTTAATGAAAAACTGTTTTTT. Protein product: CASSLGGTVNEKLFF.

The chain joins TRBV5-4 to TRBJ1-2; TRBD1 matches at 7 bases. This CDR3 region has 13 residues. CDR1 is SGHNT, CDR2 YYREEE, per germline (reference sequence). V was clipped by 2 bases and J by 7 bases; unmatched bases: 5. The CDR3 DNA reads as TGTGCCAGCAGCTTTACAGGGGTCGGTGGCTACACCTTC. This translates into CASSFTGVGGYTF.

This clone has only one observation. The CDR3 DNA reads as TGTGCCTGGACGGCAAGGCAGATGACTGAAGCTTTCTTT. It encodes CAWTARQMTEAFF. The chain has TRBV30 and TRBJ1-1, with unresolved D. This CDR3 is built from 13 residues. Germline CDR1 and CDR2: GTSNPN and SVGIG (reference sequence). Trimming left V 4 bases short and J 5 bases short, with 14 bases between.

Concerning this clone: One end of the junction does not line up with germline, which may come from a read error. V gene TRBV29-1 combines with J gene TRBJ1-1; D perhaps matches TRBD1 (5 bases). The CDR3 totals 11 residues. Germline assignment: CDR1 SQVTM and CDR2 ANQGSEA. In DNA form, the CDR3 reads TGTGGAGTCAGGGTGAACACTGAAGCTTTCTTT. Its protein is CGVRVNTEAFF.

This clone appeared once. The rearrangement uses TRBV7-8 and TRBJ1-2, with TRBD1 as a possible D gene (5 bases). The CDR3 is 15 residues long. Germline V CDR1 and CDR2: SGHVS, FQNEAQ. Trimming took 7 bases from V and 5 from J, leaving 20 bases between them. Written as DNA, the CDR3 is TGTGCCAGCAAGCAAGACATAGGGGAGGTATATGGCTACACCTTC. Its protein product is CASKQDIGEVYGYTF.

This clone appeared a single time. V is TRBV6-5 and J is TRBJ2-1, with a possible D match to TRBD2 (6 bases). Germline V gene lookup returns CDR1 MNHEY and CDR2 SVGAGI. V was trimmed by 5 bases and J by 14 bases, leaving 19 bases between them. The CDR3 extends over 13 amino acids. The CDR3 DNA reads TGTGCCAGCAGTACAATCCGGGGGACCGGGGAGTTCTTC. As protein: CASSTIRGTGEFF.

This rearrangement joins TRBV6-5 to TRBJ2-5; D not certain. This CDR3 has 14 amino acids. V was trimmed by 5 bases and J by 5 bases, leaving 15 bases between them. CDR1 and CDR2 from the germline V gene are MNHEY and SVGAGI. This CDR3 is CASSQLSASETQYF. CDR3 in DNA: TGTGCCAGCAGTCAACTTTCCGCTTCGGAGACCCAGTACTTC.

This rearrangement joins TRBV12-3 or TRBV12-4 to TRBJ1-1, with D maybe TRBD1 (5 bases). This CDR3 is 13 amino acids long. Deletions cut 3 bases from V and 3 bases from J, with 8 bases between. The CDR3 DNA is TGTGCCAGCAGTTTGGGGGGAGACACTGAAGCTTTCTTT. Amino acid sequence: CASSLGGDTEAFF.

The J gene is TRBJ2-7, the V gene TRBV28; the D call may be TRBD1 or TRBD2 (6 bases each). V was trimmed by 2 bases and J by 9 bases, leaving 17 bases between them. This CDR3 contains 14 residues. From germline, CDR1 is MDHEN and CDR2 SYDVKM. Here the CDR3 reads CASSLTGRGLAQYF. In DNA, the CDR3 is TGTGCCAGCAGTTTAACAGGGCGGGGCCTTGCGCAGTACTTC. The variable domain in full, with the rest retrieved from reference TRBV28 and TRBJ2-7, is DVKVTQSSRYLVKRTGEKVFLECVQDMDHENMFWYRQDPGLGLRLIYFSYDVKMKEKGDIPEGYSVSREKKERFSLILESASTNQTSMYLCASSLTGRGLAQYFGPGTRLTVT.

V gene TRBV6-5 combines with J gene TRBJ2-1, with TRBD2 matching over 7 bases. Germline CDR1 and CDR2: MNHEY and SVGAGI. This CDR3 spans 15 amino acids. The ends lost 6 bases at V and 9 bases at J; junction bases unmatched: 14. CDR3 sequence: CASRGLETSRIEQFF. The DNA for the CDR3 is TGTGCCAGCAGAGGCCTAGAGACTAGCAGGATTGAGCAGTTCTTC.

This clone appeared once. The gene calls are TRBV19 and TRBJ1-4; no definite D call. Per the germline V gene, CDR1 is LNHDA and CDR2 is SQIVND (reference sequence). This CDR3 is 15 amino acids long. Trimming stripped 1 base from V and 3 bases from J, with 9 bases between. CDR3 in amino acids: CASSIVRRANEKLFF. The CDR3 nucleotides are TGTGCCAGTAGTATAGTCAGGAGAGCTAATGAAAAACTGTTTTTT.

This chain uses TRBV6-5 with TRBJ1-1; the D is unclear. Trimming stripped 2 bases from V and 1 base from J, with 5 bases between. Germline CDR1 reads MNHEY; CDR2 reads SVGAGI. There are 13 residues in the CDR3. DNA for the CDR3: TGTGCCAGCAGTTACGCGAGGAACACTGAAGCTTTCTTT. Translating it yields CASSYARNTEAFF.

The chain carries TRBV19 and TRBJ2-5, with D possibly TRBD1 on 5 matching bases. Germline values: CDR1 LNHDA, CDR2 SQIVND (reference sequence). The CDR3 covers 14 residues. Between the trimmed V and J ends, which lost 5 bases and 4 bases, there was a span of 14 bases. CDR3: CASSLPQGAETQYF. The CDR3 DNA reads TGTGCCAGTAGTCTACCCCAGGGCGCAGAGACCCAGTACTTC.

The V gene is TRBV7-6, the J gene TRBJ1-6; D remains ambiguous. CDR3 size: 15 residues. V lost 5 bases to trimming and J lost 7 bases, with 15 bases between them. The germline CDR1 and CDR2 sequences are SGHVS and FNYEAQ. This chain's CDR3 is CASSPRIRANSPLHF. The CDR3 DNA reads as TGTGCCAGCAGCCCAAGGATCAGAGCAAATTCACCCCTCCACTTT.

In DNA, the CDR3 is TGCGCCAGCAGCCAAGACTCCAGGAGCACTGGGGCCAACGTCCTGACTTTC. This codes for CASSQDSRSTGANVLTF. The genes are TRBV4-1 and TRBJ2-6, with unresolved D. Germline loops: CDR1 MGHRA, CDR2 YSYEKL. With 0 bases removed from V and 2 bases from J, the gap between germline ends came to 11 bases. CDR3 size: 17 residues.

The chain couples TRBV10-3 to TRBJ1-6, with TRBD1 identical over 8 bases. J gave up 5 bases and V 6 bases, and 3 bases lay outside the gene matches. The CDR3 sequence is 14 residues long. Looked up from germline, CDR1 is ENHRY and CDR2 is SYGVKD. The CDR3 DNA reads as TGTGCCATCAGCGGGACAGGCCATAATTCACCCCTCCACTTT. Amino acid sequence: CAISGTGHNSPLHF.

The chain recombines TRBV28 with TRBJ1-1; the D gene is possibly TRBD1 (6 bases). The CDR3 runs 15 residues. The germline V and J ends were trimmed by 6 bases and 1 base, with 15 bases remaining between them. Looked up from germline, CDR1 is MDHEN and CDR2 is SYDVKM. This chain's CDR3 is CASRRQDTWNTEAFF. CDR3 bases: TGTGCCAGCAGACGACAGGACACCTGGAACACTGAAGCTTTCTTT.

This clone was recorded a few times. V is TRBV9 and J is TRBJ2-2, with 9 bases that match TRBD2. The ends lost 3 bases at V and 6 bases at J; junction bases unmatched: 3. Per the germline V gene, CDR1 is SGDLS and CDR2 is YYNGEE. This CDR3 spans 14 amino acids. The chain's CDR3 is CASSDRGGAGELFF. The CDR3 nucleotides are TGTGCCAGCAGCGATCGCGGGGGGGCCGGGGAGCTGTTTTTT. The entire variable domain, with the rest obtained from reference TRBV9 and TRBJ2-2, is as follows: DSGVTQTPKHLITATGQRVTLRCSPRSGDLSVYWYQQSLDQGLQFLIQYYNGEERAKGNILERFSAQQFPDLHSELNLSSLELGDSALYFCASSDRGGAGELFFGEGSRLTVL.

The V and J genes are TRBV5-4 and TRBJ1-4; TRBD1 matches 7 bases. Germline V gives CDR1 SGHNT, CDR2 YYREEE (reference sequence). J lost 3 bases, V lost 0 bases, and 5 bases had no gene match. The CDR3 extends over 16 amino acids. The CDR3 region has the DNA TGTGCCAGCAGCTTGGGTGGACAGGCCTCTAATGAAAAACTGTTTTTT. This translates into CASSLGGQASNEKLFF.